This T cell receptor (beta chain) was captured in a study of T cell clones after liver transplantation. V was clipped by 6 bases and J by 5 bases, with 11 bases between them. Germline values: CDR1 GTSNPN, CDR2 SVGIG (reference sequence). The CDR3 contains 12 residues. Profiling relied on immunoSEQ multiplex PCR, and the TCRdb table lists in-frame clones only, not all of them. Among tens of thousands of clones listed, 70% to 90% were seen once. This TCR came from a human patient who received a liver transplant. Some T cells may have come from the graft donor. V usage is TRBV30 and J usage is TRBJ2-1; D is undetermined. The sequenced sample was CD8+ T cells from blood, obtained 12 months after liver transplant. The CDR3 sequence: CACWMVNNEQFF. The CDR3, as DNA: TGTGCCTGCTGGATGGTAAACAATGAGCAGTTCTTC.